This T cell receptor beta chain was sequenced for a study of T cells in narcolepsy (dated by TCRdb to 2016 to 2018). Regarding the research as a whole: Patients with narcolepsy type 1 or type 2 (NT1, NT2) were enrolled in the study together with healthy control donors. Autoreactive T cells targeting hypocretin neuron self-antigens (hypocretin, TRIB2) were sought in narcolepsy patients, and TCR Vbeta sequencing was used to track clonotypes in blood and CSF.

The study at large found these results: Autoreactive clonotypes were reported to be detected serially in the blood of the same patients and of different patients, but not in the blood of healthy controls. Some blood memory CD4+ repertoires from patients and controls contained no sequences matching autoreactive T cell clones. HCRT-specific and TRIB2-specific autoreactive clonotypes were highlighted in plots that compared CD4+ T cell clonotypes in CSF versus blood from the same patient. Patients and controls had similar numbers of sequenced blood memory CD4+ clonotypes, with averages of around 40,000 in patients and 30,000 to 35,000 in controls.

Library preparation was by the immunoSEQ multiplex PCR assay. Here the immuneACCESS table is served through TCRdb, limited to in-frame sequences with V and J called. Missing clones are a known gap in these copies; in checked studies unresolved V genes cover under half, and the rest lacks a known reason. Counted in this sample were fewer than 35,000 clones; just under 80% of them appeared once. The ten most abundant clones make up about 1.3% of the sample. For TCR Vbeta sequencing, memory CD4+ T cells were sorted ex vivo from the peripheral blood of narcolepsy patients and healthy controls. CDR1 and CDR2 are read off the germline V gene as SQVTM and ANQGSEA. V is clipped by 7 bases and J by 0 bases, and the sequence between their germline boundaries is 14 bases long. Its CDR3 holds 14 amino acids, cysteine through phenylalanine. CDR3 DNA is the only sequence kept; it has 42 bases, read in frame from the first base.

In the case of this clone: Which antigen it targets is not known. Within one base of it there is no much larger clone, and no base qualities were kept.

Specimen: CD45RA- memory CD4+ T cells from PBMCs. In light of the paper, this sample's cell subset or site label describes: memory T cells sorted ex vivo from peripheral blood. The receptor's source is a human donor with narcolepsy. The rearranged segments are TRBV29-1 and TRBJ2-3; possibly the D gene is TRBD1, per 6 matching bases. The DNA sequence reads TGCAGCGCTGATACCAGGGGAAGCACAGATACGCAGTATTTT. This is translated as CSADTRGSTDTQYF.